This T cell receptor (beta chain) comes out of a study of blood T cell repertoires in COVID-19. V dropped 8 bases and J dropped 7; count of bases not matched to a gene: 7. This CDR3 comprises 15 residues. CDR1 SGHVS and CDR2 FNYEAQ come from the germline V gene. The table lists this clone with a few counts. Repertoires were generated with immunoSEQ multiplex PCR, while TCRdb's copy carries only in-frame clones and drops some. The sample lists 25,000 to 30,000 clones, around 77% occurring once. The TCR was taken from an older woman with active or convalescent COVID-19. The chain uses TRBV7-6 and TRBJ2-1; TRBD2 aligns across 14 bases. Material for sequencing was peripheral blood. The CDR3 DNA sequence: TGTGCCAGCGCAAGGACTAGCGGGGGGTGGAATGAGCAGTTCTTC. This gives the protein CASARTSGGWNEQFF.